The source of this T cell receptor (beta chain) is a study of cytomegalovirus exposure and HLA in healthy donors. Study details: Of over 350 genotyped donors, 80% to 85% grouped in the Caucasian-associated ancestry cluster. General observations from the study: TCR beta chain V- and J-gene trimming was linked, in a later analysis, to a missense variant in DCLRE1C.

In the PCR, 60 Vbeta and 13 Jbeta primers were used. The method was immunoSEQ multiplex PCR; TCRdb's version includes in-frame clones alone and lacks a portion of them. The repertoire consists of 150,000 to 200,000 clones, with 85% occurring once and the leading ten covering 1%. With respect to this clone: Its antigen is as yet unknown.

Sampled while nominally healthy, donors likely had unrecorded immune exposures. The V segment lost 5 bases and the J segment 15 bases; nucleotides outside the gene matches: 10. The CDR3 totals 14 residues. Germline V lookup: CDR1 MNHNS, CDR2 SASEGT. The specimen was PBMCs. This receptor was identified in a boy aged 2 to 10 in good health and CMV-seronegative. This sequence joins TRBV6-1 and TRBJ2-3, with 14 bases fitting TRBD2. CDR3 bases: TGTGCCAGCAGTCCCGGGACTAGCGGGGGCCCGCGCTATTTT. Its translation: CASSPGTSGGPRYF.